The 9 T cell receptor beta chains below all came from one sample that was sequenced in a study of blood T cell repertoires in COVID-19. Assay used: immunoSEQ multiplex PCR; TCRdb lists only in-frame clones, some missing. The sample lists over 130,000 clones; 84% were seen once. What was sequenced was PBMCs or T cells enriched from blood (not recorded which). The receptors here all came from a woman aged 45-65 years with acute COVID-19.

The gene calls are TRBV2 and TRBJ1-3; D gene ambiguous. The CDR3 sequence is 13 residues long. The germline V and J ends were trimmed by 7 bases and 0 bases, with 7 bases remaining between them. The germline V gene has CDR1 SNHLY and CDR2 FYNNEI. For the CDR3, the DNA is TGTGCCAGCATACCCAGCTCTGGAAACACCATATATTTT. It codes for CASIPSSGNTIYF.

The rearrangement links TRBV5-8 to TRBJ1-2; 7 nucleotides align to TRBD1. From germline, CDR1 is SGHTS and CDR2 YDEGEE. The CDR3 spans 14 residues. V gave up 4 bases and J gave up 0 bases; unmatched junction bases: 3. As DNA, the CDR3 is TGTGCCAGCAGCCGGGGACAGACTAACTATGGCTACACCTTC. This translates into CASSRGQTNYGYTF.

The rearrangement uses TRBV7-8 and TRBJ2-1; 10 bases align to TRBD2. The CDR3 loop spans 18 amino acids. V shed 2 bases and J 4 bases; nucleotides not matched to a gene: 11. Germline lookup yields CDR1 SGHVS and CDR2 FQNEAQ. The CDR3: CASSLSWGGLADYNEQFF. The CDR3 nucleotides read TGTGCCAGCAGCTTATCCTGGGGAGGACTAGCGGATTACAATGAGCAGTTCTTC.

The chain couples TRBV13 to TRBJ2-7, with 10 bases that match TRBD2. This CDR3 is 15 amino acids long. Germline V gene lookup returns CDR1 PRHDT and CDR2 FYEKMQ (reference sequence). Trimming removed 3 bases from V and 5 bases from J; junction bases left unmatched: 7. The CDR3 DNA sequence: TGTGCCAGCAGCTTCTCTAGCGGGAGATTCAACGAGCAGTACTTC. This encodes CASSFSSGRFNEQYF.

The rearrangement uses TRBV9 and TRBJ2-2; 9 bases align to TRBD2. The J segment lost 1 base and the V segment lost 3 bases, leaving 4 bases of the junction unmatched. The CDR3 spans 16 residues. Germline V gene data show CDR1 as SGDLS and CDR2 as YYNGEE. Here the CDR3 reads CASSGIAGENTGELFF. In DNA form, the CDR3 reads TGTGCCAGCAGCGGAATAGCGGGAGAGAACACCGGGGAGCTGTTTTTT.

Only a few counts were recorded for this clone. The CDR3 bases are TGTGCCAGCAGCGACCCGGGCAGGGGGCGAGAAAAACTGTTTTTT. It translates to CASSDPGRGREKLFF. The genes are TRBV7-9 and TRBJ1-4; 8 nucleotides line up with TRBD1. CDR1 is SEHNR, CDR2 FQNEAQ, per germline (reference sequence). The CDR3 is 15 amino acids. The trim removed 5 bases at V and 8 bases at J, leaving 10 bases unmatched.

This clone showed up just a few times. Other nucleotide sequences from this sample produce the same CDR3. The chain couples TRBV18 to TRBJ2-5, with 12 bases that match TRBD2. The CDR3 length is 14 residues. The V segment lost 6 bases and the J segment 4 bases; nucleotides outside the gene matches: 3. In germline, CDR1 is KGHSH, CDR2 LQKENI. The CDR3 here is CASSPGLAGETQYF. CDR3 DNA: TGTGCCAGCTCCCCGGGACTAGCGGGAGAGACCCAGTACTTC.

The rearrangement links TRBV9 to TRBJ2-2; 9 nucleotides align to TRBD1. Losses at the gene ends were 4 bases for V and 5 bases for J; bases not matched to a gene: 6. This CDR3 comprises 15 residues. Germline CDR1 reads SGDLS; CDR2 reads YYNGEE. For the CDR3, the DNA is TGTGCCAGCAGCAGTCTAGACAGGGGGACCGGGGAGCTGTTTTTT. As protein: CASSSLDRGTGELFF.

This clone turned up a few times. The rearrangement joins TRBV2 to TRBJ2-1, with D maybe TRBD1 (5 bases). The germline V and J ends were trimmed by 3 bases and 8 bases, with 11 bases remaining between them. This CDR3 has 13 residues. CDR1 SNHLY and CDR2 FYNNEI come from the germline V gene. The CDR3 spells CASSDPQGDEQFF. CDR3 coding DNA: TGTGCCAGCAGTGACCCCCAGGGCGATGAGCAGTTCTTC.